A selection of T cell receptor beta chains follows, all from one sample in a study of T cell responses to AZD1222 COVID-19 vaccine. Sequenced by immunoSEQ multiplex PCR; TCRdb stores in-frame clones only, minus some. Among under 150,000 clones listed, 93% were seen once. The sequenced sample was peripheral blood, obtained on day 0 of AZD1222 vaccination. The source is an adult in good health. Each CDR3 is given with its conserved first and last residue. Fields, in order: D gene, V gene, clone size, J gene, CDR3 protein, CDR3 DNA. D genes are given only for firm matches. Not every row has a clone size; where given, it reads once, few, many or a size class.

d_call: TRBD1; v_call: TRBV29-1; clone_size: once; j_call: TRBJ1-1; cdr3_aa: CGIGTGGNTEAFF; cdr3_nt: TGCGGAATAGGGACAGGAGGGAACACTGAAGCTTTCTTT
d_call: -; v_call: TRBV6-5; clone_size: -; j_call: TRBJ1-1; cdr3_aa: CASSYASQGEAFF; cdr3_nt: TGTGCCAGCAGTTACGCCAGCCAGGGTGAAGCTTTCTTT
d_call: -; v_call: TRBV20-1; clone_size: -; j_call: TRBJ1-6; cdr3_aa: CSASESGESPLHF; cdr3_nt: TGCAGTGCTAGTGAGTCAGGGGAGTCACCCCTCCACTTT
d_call: -; v_call: TRBV6-2/TRBV6-3; clone_size: -; j_call: TRBJ1-2; cdr3_aa: CASSSDPPRTITGYTF; cdr3_nt: TGTGCCAGCAGTTCCGATCCCCCCCGGACGATCACTGGCTACACCTTC
d_call: -; v_call: TRBV7-7; clone_size: -; j_call: TRBJ2-3; cdr3_aa: CASSLAGAATDTQYF; cdr3_nt: TGTGCTAGCAGCTTAGCAGGGGCGGCCACAGATACGCAGTATTTT
d_call: TRBD1; v_call: TRBV27; clone_size: -; j_call: TRBJ2-6; cdr3_aa: CASSSLDRGGPGANVLTF; cdr3_nt: TGTGCCAGCAGTTCTTTGGACAGGGGAGGGCCTGGGGCCAACGTCCTGACTTTC
d_call: -; v_call: TRBV6-2/TRBV6-3; clone_size: -; j_call: TRBJ2-5; cdr3_aa: CASSPLTGKGETQYF; cdr3_nt: TGTGCCAGCAGTCCCTTAACGGGGAAGGGCGAGACCCAGTACTTC
d_call: TRBD2; v_call: TRBV19; clone_size: -; j_call: TRBJ2-3; cdr3_aa: CASSIQAPGLAGTDTQYF; cdr3_nt: TGTGCCAGTAGTATTCAAGCGCCGGGACTAGCGGGGACAGATACGCAGTATTTT
d_call: TRBD2; v_call: TRBV4-3; clone_size: -; j_call: TRBJ2-2; cdr3_aa: CASSPSRERKNTGELFF; cdr3_nt: TGCGCCAGCAGCCCTTCGCGGGAGAGAAAGAACACCGGGGAGCTGTTTTTT
d_call: -; v_call: TRBV6-2/TRBV6-3; clone_size: -; j_call: TRBJ2-7; cdr3_aa: CASSYEAGTYEQYF; cdr3_nt: TGTGCCAGCAGTTATGAGGCAGGGACCTACGAGCAGTACTTC
d_call: TRBD1; v_call: TRBV6-6; clone_size: -; j_call: TRBJ1-2; cdr3_aa: CASSPGTGNYGYTF; cdr3_nt: TGTGCCAGCAGCCCCGGGACAGGGAACTATGGCTACACCTTC
d_call: TRBD1; v_call: TRBV7-9; clone_size: once; j_call: TRBJ2-7; cdr3_aa: CASRTTGTYEQYF; cdr3_nt: TGTGCCAGCAGAACGACAGGGACCTACGAGCAGTACTTC
d_call: -; v_call: TRBV5-1; clone_size: few; j_call: TRBJ1-1; cdr3_aa: CASSLVEGSATEAFF; cdr3_nt: TGCGCCAGCAGCTTGGTTGAGGGATCGGCCACTGAAGCTTTCTTT
d_call: -; v_call: TRBV7-9; clone_size: -; j_call: TRBJ2-7; cdr3_aa: CASSVLDKGRSEPYEQYF; cdr3_nt: TGTGCCAGCAGCGTCCTGGATAAAGGGCGCAGCGAACCCTACGAGCAGTACTTC
d_call: TRBD1; v_call: TRBV27; clone_size: -; j_call: TRBJ1-3; cdr3_aa: CASSFRGASGNTIYF; cdr3_nt: TGTGCCAGCAGTTTCAGGGGGGCCTCTGGAAACACCATATATTTT
d_call: TRBD2; v_call: TRBV2; clone_size: -; j_call: TRBJ2-3; cdr3_aa: CASSDSGGSADTQYF; cdr3_nt: TGTGCCAGCAGCGATAGCGGGGGAAGTGCAGATACGCAGTATTTT
d_call: -; v_call: TRBV7-2; clone_size: once; j_call: TRBJ2-7; cdr3_aa: CASSLGVGVYEQYF; cdr3_nt: TGTGCCAGCAGCTTAGGCGTCGGGGTCTACGAGCAGTACTTC
d_call: TRBD2; v_call: TRBV7-9; clone_size: -; j_call: TRBJ2-3; cdr3_aa: CASSPLAGQYTDTQYF; cdr3_nt: TGTGCCAGCAGCCCGCTAGCGGGACAATACACAGATACGCAGTATTTT
d_call: -; v_call: TRBV6-2/TRBV6-3; clone_size: -; j_call: TRBJ2-1; cdr3_aa: CASSSASEGDNEQFF; cdr3_nt: TGTGCCAGCAGCTCCGCGTCGGAGGGGGACAATGAGCAGTTCTTC
d_call: TRBD1; v_call: TRBV5-4; clone_size: -; j_call: TRBJ1-2; cdr3_aa: CASSLPLETGVGYTF; cdr3_nt: TGTGCCAGCAGCTTGCCGTTGGAGACAGGGGTTGGCTACACCTTC
d_call: -; v_call: TRBV27; clone_size: -; j_call: TRBJ1-2; cdr3_aa: CASSLSPDSLGGYTF; cdr3_nt: TGTGCCAGCAGTTTATCCCCAGACAGTCTGGGAGGCTACACCTTC
d_call: -; v_call: TRBV14; clone_size: -; j_call: TRBJ1-2; cdr3_aa: CASTVSGLDGYTF; cdr3_nt: TGTGCCAGCACAGTTTCAGGATTGGATGGCTACACCTTC
d_call: TRBD1; v_call: TRBV19; clone_size: -; j_call: TRBJ1-5; cdr3_aa: CASSIRQGVNQPQHF; cdr3_nt: TGTGCCAGTAGTATCCGACAGGGAGTGAATCAGCCCCAGCATTTT
d_call: -; v_call: TRBV5-6; clone_size: -; j_call: TRBJ2-1; cdr3_aa: CASSLDRLTNEQFF; cdr3_nt: TGTGCCAGCAGCTTGGATCGACTAACCAATGAGCAGTTCTTC
d_call: -; v_call: TRBV5-4; clone_size: -; j_call: TRBJ1-1; cdr3_aa: CASSFSGNTEAFF; cdr3_nt: TGTGCCAGCAGCTTCTCAGGGAACACTGAAGCTTTCTTT
d_call: -; v_call: TRBV5-4; clone_size: -; j_call: TRBJ2-2; cdr3_aa: CASSPRGVRGLNTGELFF; cdr3_nt: TGTGCCAGCAGCCCACGGGGGGTCAGGGGGCTAAACACCGGGGAGCTGTTTTTT
d_call: -; v_call: TRBV3-1/TRBV3-2; clone_size: -; j_call: TRBJ1-1; cdr3_aa: CASSHLNTEAFF; cdr3_nt: TGTGCCAGCAGCCATTTGAACACTGAAGCTTTCTTT
d_call: -; v_call: TRBV6-2/TRBV6-3; clone_size: -; j_call: TRBJ1-4; cdr3_aa: CASSYAPFGLFF; cdr3_nt: TGTGCCAGCAGTTACGCCCCATTCGGACTGTTTTTT
d_call: -; v_call: TRBV21-1; clone_size: -; j_call: TRBJ1-2; cdr3_aa: CASTKWSRRVLSFSGYTF; cdr3_nt: TGTGCCAGCACCAAGTGGTCTCGTCGCGTCTTGTCATTCTCTGGCTACACCTTC
d_call: TRBD2; v_call: TRBV27; clone_size: -; j_call: TRBJ2-7; cdr3_aa: CASSFGLAGGAYEQYF; cdr3_nt: TGTGCCAGCAGTTTCGGACTAGCGGGAGGAGCCTACGAGCAGTACTTC
d_call: -; v_call: TRBV5-1; clone_size: -; j_call: TRBJ1-5; cdr3_aa: CASSVRGGNQPQHF; cdr3_nt: TGCGCCAGCAGCGTCAGGGGTGGCAATCAGCCCCAGCATTTT
d_call: TRBD2; v_call: TRBV4-3; clone_size: -; j_call: TRBJ2-1; cdr3_aa: CASSQFRPGGSGTYNEQFF; cdr3_nt: TGCGCCAGCAGCCAGTTCCGTCCGGGCGGGAGTGGAACATACAATGAGCAGTTCTTC
d_call: TRBD2; v_call: TRBV19; clone_size: -; j_call: TRBJ2-1; cdr3_aa: CASTRTSGGGTEQFF; cdr3_nt: TGTGCCAGTACCCGGACTAGCGGGGGGGGAACTGAGCAGTTCTTC
d_call: -; v_call: TRBV6-6; clone_size: -; j_call: TRBJ1-5; cdr3_aa: CASSPGERRQPQHF; cdr3_nt: TGTGCCAGCAGTCCGGGGGAGAGGCGTCAGCCCCAGCATTTT
d_call: TRBD2; v_call: TRBV3-1/TRBV3-2; clone_size: -; j_call: TRBJ2-1; cdr3_aa: CASSQDGAIAGDRQFF; cdr3_nt: TGTGCCAGCAGCCAAGATGGGGCCATAGCGGGAGATCGGCAGTTCTTC
d_call: -; v_call: TRBV18; clone_size: -; j_call: TRBJ2-7; cdr3_aa: CASSPAGATYEQYF; cdr3_nt: TGTGCCAGCTCACCAGCCGGGGCCACCTACGAGCAGTACTTC
d_call: -; v_call: TRBV11-2; clone_size: -; j_call: TRBJ2-7; cdr3_aa: CASSLVGGPEQYF; cdr3_nt: TGTGCCAGCAGCTTAGTTGGGGGGCCCGAGCAGTACTTC
d_call: -; v_call: TRBV29-1; clone_size: -; j_call: TRBJ2-1; cdr3_aa: CSVDRSYNEQFF; cdr3_nt: TGCAGCGTTGACCGCTCCTACAATGAGCAGTTCTTC
d_call: -; v_call: TRBV11-2; clone_size: once; j_call: TRBJ1-2; cdr3_aa: CASSLAGYGYTF; cdr3_nt: TGTGCCAGCAGCTTAGCAGGGTATGGCTACACCTTC
d_call: -; v_call: TRBV6-5; clone_size: -; j_call: TRBJ1-2; cdr3_aa: CASSPGGHGGYTF; cdr3_nt: TGTGCCAGCTCCCCCGGAGGGCACGGGGGCTACACCTTC
d_call: -; v_call: TRBV19; clone_size: -; j_call: TRBJ1-6; cdr3_aa: CASSIGGSQSPLHF; cdr3_nt: TGTGCCAGTAGTATAGGAGGGTCACAATCACCCCTCCACTTT
d_call: -; v_call: TRBV24-1; clone_size: -; j_call: TRBJ1-2; cdr3_aa: CATSDGWTNYGYTF; cdr3_nt: TGTGCCACCAGTGATGGGTGGACAAACTATGGCTACACCTTC
d_call: -; v_call: TRBV14; clone_size: once; j_call: TRBJ1-4; cdr3_aa: CASKDGTNEKLFF; cdr3_nt: TGTGCCAGCAAAGACGGAACTAATGAAAAACTGTTTTTT
d_call: -; v_call: TRBV7-2; clone_size: -; j_call: TRBJ1-3; cdr3_aa: CASSLTLTGNTIYF; cdr3_nt: TGTGCCAGCAGCTTAACGTTAACTGGAAACACCATATATTTT
d_call: TRBD2; v_call: TRBV19; clone_size: -; j_call: TRBJ2-7; cdr3_aa: CASSDLAGGAYEQYF; cdr3_nt: TGTGCCAGTAGTGACCTAGCGGGGGGCGCCTACGAGCAGTACTTC
d_call: -; v_call: TRBV10-3; clone_size: -; j_call: TRBJ2-5; cdr3_aa: CAISEVTGFQETQYF; cdr3_nt: TGTGCCATCAGTGAGGTCACGGGTTTCCAAGAGACCCAGTACTTC
d_call: -; v_call: TRBV7-9; clone_size: -; j_call: TRBJ1-2; cdr3_aa: CATLGQALNYGYTF; cdr3_nt: TGTGCCACCCTCGGGCAGGCCCTTAACTATGGCTACACCTTC
d_call: -; v_call: TRBV7-3; clone_size: -; j_call: TRBJ2-3; cdr3_aa: CASSSLGGLYTDTQYF; cdr3_nt: TGTGCCAGCAGCTCCCTGGGGGGACTGTACACAGATACGCAGTATTTT
d_call: -; v_call: TRBV5-1; clone_size: -; j_call: TRBJ2-2; cdr3_aa: CASSLRTNTGELFF; cdr3_nt: TGCGCCAGCAGCTTACGGACGAACACCGGGGAGCTGTTTTTT
d_call: TRBD2; v_call: TRBV6-2/TRBV6-3; clone_size: -; j_call: TRBJ2-1; cdr3_aa: CASSYATSGIRYNEQFF; cdr3_nt: TGTGCCAGCAGTTATGCGACTAGCGGGATTAGGTACAATGAGCAGTTCTTC